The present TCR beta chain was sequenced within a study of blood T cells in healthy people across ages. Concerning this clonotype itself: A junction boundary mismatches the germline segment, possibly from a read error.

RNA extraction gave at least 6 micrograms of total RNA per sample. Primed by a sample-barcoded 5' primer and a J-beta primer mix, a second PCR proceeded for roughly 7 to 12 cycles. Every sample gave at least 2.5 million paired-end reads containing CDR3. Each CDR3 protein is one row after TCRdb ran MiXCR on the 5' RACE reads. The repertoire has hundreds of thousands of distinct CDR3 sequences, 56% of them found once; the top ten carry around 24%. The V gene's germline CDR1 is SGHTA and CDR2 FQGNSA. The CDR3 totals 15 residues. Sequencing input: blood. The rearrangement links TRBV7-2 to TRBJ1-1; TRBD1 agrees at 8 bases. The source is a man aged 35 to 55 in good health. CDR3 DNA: TGTGCCAGCGGCTTACCAGGGGGCCAACGTACTGAAGCTTTCTTT. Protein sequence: CASGLPGGQRTEAFF.